Each of the 31 T cell receptor beta chains below was sequenced from the same sample in a study of blood T cells in healthy people across ages. Then a second PCR, running about 6 to 11 cycles, was carried out with a sample-barcoded 5' primer and a J-beta primer mix. TCRdb ran MiXCR on the 5' RACE reads and lists one entry per CDR3 protein. The table records about 780,000 distinct CDR3 sequences, around a quarter of them present only once. These data also featured in a second study, about T cells of mothers and their children.

The sample consisted of blood. The receptors here all came from a boy aged 5 to 17 in good health.

This chain connects TRBV2 to TRBJ2-2; D is tentatively TRBD1 or TRBD2 (5 bases each). Germline-derived CDR1 and CDR2 are SNHLY and FYNNEI. CDR3 length: 15 residues. With 7 bases removed from V and 5 bases from J, the gap between germline ends came to 17 bases. The CDR3 reads CASTRLQGTTGELFF. The CDR3 nucleotides are TGTGCCAGCACTCGACTTCAAGGGACGACCGGGGAGCTGTTTTTT.

The rearrangement links TRBV2 to TRBJ2-7; D might be TRBD1 or TRBD2, each matching 6 bases. V shed 7 bases and J shed 0 bases, with 16 bases lying between them. The germline V gene encodes CDR1 SNHLY and CDR2 FYNNEI. The CDR3 loop spans 15 amino acids. In DNA form, the CDR3 reads TGTGCCAGCATGAGGGGGGTTGGGTACTCCTACGAGCAGTACTTC. Translated, it gives CASMRGVGYSYEQYF.

The chain employs TRBV7-9 and TRBJ1-4, with TRBD1 identical over 7 bases. Germline CDR1 is SEHNR and CDR2 is FQNEAQ (reference sequence). V dropped 4 bases and J dropped 11; count of bases not matched to a gene: 13. The CDR3 consists of 15 residues. CDR3 in amino acids: CASSSGQATWEKLFF. As DNA, the CDR3 is TGTGCCAGCAGCTCCGGACAGGCAACTTGGGAGAAACTGTTTTTT.

This clonotype was counted a few times. V and J are TRBV7-3 and TRBJ2-5; no reliable D call. V shed 1 base and J shed 4 bases, with 7 bases lying between them. This CDR3 contains 13 residues. Germline V lookup: CDR1 SGHTA, CDR2 FQGTGA. The CDR3 region is CASSLSQAETQYF. DNA of the CDR3: TGTGCCAGCAGCTTAAGTCAGGCAGAGACCCAGTACTTC.

The chain has TRBV20-1 and TRBJ1-6, with 7 nucleotides matching TRBD1. Germline V gives CDR1 DFQATT, CDR2 SNEGSKA (reference sequence). V lost 6 bases, J lost 6 bases, and 5 bases stayed unmatched. The CDR3 is made up of 13 amino acids. CDR3 bases: TGCAGTGCCAGGGACAGTGCTAATTCACCCCTCCACTTT. It specifies CSARDSANSPLHF.

V usage is TRBV7-9 and J usage is TRBJ1-3, with unresolved D. Germline loops: CDR1 SEHNR, CDR2 FQNEAQ (reference sequence). V was pared by 3 bases and J by 0 bases, with 12 bases between. CDR3 length: 16 amino acids. The CDR3 reads CASSFYLPFSGNTIYF. The DNA of the CDR3 is TGTGCCAGCAGCTTTTATCTACCCTTCTCTGGAAACACCATATATTTT.

This clonotype was observed a handful of times. CDR3 region: CSASRDGASNEKLFF. The DNA for the CDR3 is TGCAGCGCCTCAAGGGACGGGGCATCTAATGAAAAACTGTTTTTT. This chain joins TRBV29-1 and TRBJ1-4; maybe TRBD1 (5 bases). Trimming removed 7 bases from V and 3 bases from J, with 18 bases in between. Germline CDR1 and CDR2: SQVTM and ANQGSEA. CDR3 size: 15 residues. Filled out from reference TRBV29-1 and TRBJ1-4, the complete variable domain reads SAVISQKPSRDICQRGTSLTIQCQVDSQVTMMFWYRQQPGQSLTLIATANQGSEATYESGFVIDKFPISRPNLTFSTLTVSNMSPEDSSIYLCSASRDGASNEKLFFGSGTQLSVL.

The rearrangement links TRBV20-1 to TRBJ2-7; the match to TRBD1 covers 11 bases. Looked up from germline, CDR1 is DFQATT and CDR2 is SNEGSKA (reference sequence). V gave up 3 bases and J gave up 7 bases; unmatched junction bases: 8. CDR3 size: 14 residues. The CDR3 region is CSASAGQGAREQYF. As DNA, the CDR3 is TGCAGTGCTAGCGCCGGACAGGGGGCGCGGGAGCAGTACTTC.

This chain links TRBV2 with TRBJ1-4, with D unresolved. The CDR3 contains 17 residues. The germline gives CDR1 SNHLY, CDR2 FYNNEI. The germline V and J ends were trimmed by 7 bases and 0 bases, with 18 bases remaining between them. The CDR3 bases are TGTGCCAGCACCGAAGGACTCCCTCTGCCAACTAATGAAAAACTGTTTTTT. It is translated as CASTEGLPLPTNEKLFF.

This clonotype was seen a handful of times. V gene TRBV5-1 combines with J gene TRBJ1-2; 12 nucleotides line up with TRBD1. The V segment lost 4 bases and the J segment 2 bases; nucleotides outside the gene matches: 3. From germline, CDR1 is SGHRS and CDR2 YFSETQ. This CDR3 spans 15 amino acids. This CDR3 reads CASSGDRGLNYGYTF. Here the CDR3 DNA reads TGCGCCAGCAGCGGGGACAGGGGGCTGAACTATGGCTACACCTTC.

This clonotype has at least ten counts. This chain uses TRBV10-3 with TRBJ2-3, with D perhaps matching TRBD2 (5 bases). This CDR3 comprises 11 residues. Trimming shortened V by 11 bases and J by 2 bases, and 8 bases separated the two germline ends. Germline V gene data show CDR1 as ENHRY and CDR2 as SYGVKD. The CDR3 loop is CAARDTDTQYF. CDR3 nucleotide sequence: TGTGCCGCCCGGGACACAGATACGCAGTATTTT.

This clonotype was counted only a few times. J is TRBJ2-6 and V is TRBV2, with no clear D. Germline CDR1 reads SNHLY; CDR2 reads FYNNEI. V shed 2 bases and J shed 1 base, with 6 bases lying between them. This CDR3 comprises 15 residues. CDR3 DNA: TGTGCCAGCAGTGAATATGGTTCTGGGGCCAACGTCCTGACTTTC. This translates into CASSEYGSGANVLTF. Full variable domain (remainder filled in from reference TRBV2 and TRBJ2-6): EPEVTQTPSHQVTQMGQEVILRCVPISNHLYFYWYRQILGQKVEFLVSFYNNEISEKSEIFDDQFSVERPDGSNFTLKIRSTKLEDSAMYFCASSEYGSGANVLTFGAGSRLTVL.

A few counts support this clonotype. The rearrangement joins TRBV7-2 to TRBJ2-5; no clear D. Germline V gives CDR1 SGHTA, CDR2 FQGNSA. The V end lost 6 bases, the J end lost 11 bases, and 13 bases lay between the germline ends. The length of the CDR3 is 11 residues. CDR3: CASRVNPKQYF. In DNA, the CDR3 is TGTGCCAGCAGGGTAAACCCGAAGCAGTACTTC. Using reference TRBV7-2 and TRBJ2-5 for the parts outside the CDR3, the full variable domain is GAGVSQSPSNKVTEKGKDVELRCDPISGHTALYWYRQSLGQGLEFLIYFQGNSAPDKSGLPSDRFSAERTGGSVSTLTIQRTQQEDSAVYLCASRVNPKQYFGPGTRLLVL.

V and J are TRBV12-3 or TRBV12-4 and TRBJ2-1; D gene unclear. The V end lost 7 bases, the J end lost 6 bases, and 10 bases lay between the germline ends. The CDR3 contains 12 residues. CDR3: CASISRSNEQFF. DNA for the CDR3: TGTGCCAGCATCAGCCGCAGCAATGAGCAGTTCTTC.

This clonotype occurred a few times. The chain links TRBV12-3 or TRBV12-4 to TRBJ1-3; 8 positions match TRBD1. J gave up 0 bases and V 4 bases, and 5 bases lay outside the gene matches. This CDR3 has 16 residues. CDR3 nucleotide sequence: TGTGCCAGCAGTTCCGGGACAGGCGTCTCTGGAAACACCATATATTTT. As protein: CASSSGTGVSGNTIYF.

This clonotype was picked up a small number of times. CDR3 nucleotide sequence: TGCAGTGCTAGAAATGGGGCCAACGTCCTGACTTTC. It translates to CSARNGANVLTF. The V and J genes are TRBV20-1 and TRBJ2-6; D remains unclear. Germline V gene data show CDR1 as DFQATT and CDR2 as SNEGSKA (reference sequence). Trimming left V 2 bases short and J 3 bases short, with 2 bases between. The CDR3 spans 12 residues.

The J gene is TRBJ2-3, the V gene TRBV20-1, with D perhaps matching TRBD2 (6 bases). V was clipped by 0 bases and J by 2 bases, with 15 bases between them. The CDR3 totals 16 residues. Germline values: CDR1 DFQATT, CDR2 SNEGSKA (reference sequence). This CDR3 is CSARDRRGVSTDTQYF. As DNA, the CDR3 is TGCAGTGCTAGAGATCGGCGGGGCGTATCCACAGATACGCAGTATTTT.

Only a few counts were recorded for this clonotype. The rearrangement links TRBV5-5 to TRBJ1-2, with D unresolved. The CDR3 consists of 13 residues. Trimming took 3 bases from V and 4 from J, leaving 10 bases between them. From germline, CDR1 is SGHKS and CDR2 YYEKEE (reference sequence). CDR3 in amino acids: CASSSSRLYGYTF. DNA of the CDR3: TGTGCCAGCAGCTCCTCTCGTCTCTATGGCTACACCTTC.

The chain employs TRBV5-5 and TRBJ2-3; TRBD1 or TRBD2 may be the D gene (5 bases each). V lost 4 bases and J 0 bases, leaving 12 bases between the germline ends. Germline values: CDR1 SGHKS, CDR2 YYEKEE (reference sequence). This CDR3 region has 15 residues. CDR3 sequence (DNA): TGTGCCAGCAGCCCTCGGGACGGAAGCACAGATACGCAGTATTTT. Translating it yields CASSPRDGSTDTQYF.

This chain joins TRBV7-9 and TRBJ2-1, with D perhaps given as TRBD1 or TRBD2 (5 bases each). The CDR3 has 15 residues. Germline V gives CDR1 SEHNR, CDR2 FQNEAQ (reference sequence). V was clipped by 7 bases and J by 2 bases, with 15 bases between them. CDR3: CASTPLGVTYNEQFF. CDR3 bases: TGTGCCAGCACCCCCCTGGGGGTAACCTACAATGAGCAGTTCTTC. The complete variable domain, with remaining parts taken from reference TRBV7-9 and TRBJ2-1, reads DTGVSQNPRHKITKRGQNVTFRCDPISEHNRLYWYRQTLGQGPEFLTYFQNEAQLEKSRLLSDRFSAERPKGSFSTLEIQRTEQGDSAMYLCASTPLGVTYNEQFFGPGTRLTVL.

This clonotype was observed a few times. The chain couples TRBV5-1 to TRBJ2-3; possible D gene TRBD2, 5 bases. The V gene's germline CDR1 is SGHRS and CDR2 YFSETQ. CDR3 length: 15 residues. Trimming shortened V by 2 bases and J by 4 bases, and 14 bases separated the two germline ends. The DNA for the CDR3 is TGCGCCAGCAGCTTACGAGGGCCTCTAGCAGATACGCAGTATTTT. It is translated as CASSLRGPLADTQYF.

This clonotype occurred a few times. The chain links TRBV12-3 or TRBV12-4 to TRBJ2-5; 9 bases fit TRBD1. The CDR3 sequence is 13 residues long. The V gene end was trimmed by 8 bases and the J gene end by 5 bases; junction bases not matched to a gene: 6. This CDR3 reads CASGSTGGETQYF. CDR3 DNA: TGTGCCAGCGGTAGTACAGGGGGCGAGACCCAGTACTTC.

The chain is built from TRBV28 and TRBJ2-4, with D unresolved. The CDR3 loop spans 17 amino acids. Trimming shortened V by 3 bases and J by 0 bases, and 15 bases separated the two germline ends. CDR1 is MDHEN, CDR2 SYDVKM, per germline. CDR3 residues: CASSLDASTLAKNIQYF. The CDR3 coding sequence is TGTGCCAGCAGTTTGGATGCCAGCACTCTAGCCAAAAACATTCAGTACTTC.

The chain recombines TRBV20-1 with TRBJ2-5; D possibly corresponds to TRBD2 (5 bases). CDR3 size: 13 residues. V lost 1 base and J lost 3, with 9 bases in between. Looked up from germline, CDR1 is DFQATT and CDR2 is SNEGSKA (reference sequence). The CDR3 loop is CSARADWEETQYF. The CDR3 nucleotides read TGCAGTGCTAGAGCGGACTGGGAAGAGACCCAGTACTTC.

The chain recombines TRBV28 with TRBJ1-4, with TRBD1 matching over 10 bases. Germline trimming cut 5 bases from V and 3 bases from J; bases unmatched to any gene: 9. Germline loops: CDR1 MDHEN, CDR2 SYDVKM. This CDR3 contains 17 residues. In DNA form, the CDR3 reads TGTGCCAGCAGTCGTCCGGGACAGGGGCCATCTAATGAAAAACTGTTTTTT. This translates into CASSRPGQGPSNEKLFF. The full variable domain, completed using reference TRBV28 and TRBJ1-4, is DVKVTQSSRYLVKRTGEKVFLECVQDMDHENMFWYRQDPGLGLRLIYFSYDVKMKEKGDIPEGYSVSREKKERFSLILESASTNQTSMYLCASSRPGQGPSNEKLFFGSGTQLSVL.

The CDR3 DNA follows: TGCAGTGCTAAAACGACAGGGATCGGGGCCAACGTCCTGACTTTC. It yields the protein CSAKTTGIGANVLTF. The chain joins TRBV20-1 to TRBJ2-6; 7 bases match TRBD1. In germline, CDR1 is DFQATT, CDR2 SNEGSKA (reference sequence). After removal of 4 bases from V and 4 bases from J, the junction contained 7 bases not matched to a gene. The CDR3 is made up of 15 amino acids.

Of note for this clonotype: A junction boundary mismatches the germline segment, possibly from a read error. This chain links TRBV5-4 with TRBJ2-3, with D possibly TRBD2 on 7 matching bases. The CDR3 has 15 amino acids. Germline CDR1 SGHNT, CDR2 YYREEE (reference sequence). The CDR3 bases are TGTGCCGGCAGCTTGGAGGGGGGGCTAACGGATGCGCAGTATTTT. It is translated as CAGSLEGGLTDAQYF.

CDR3 DNA sequence: TGTGCCAGCAGCAGGGACAGGGCAAATCAGCCCCAGCATTTT. Protein sequence: CASSRDRANQPQHF. The chain links TRBV6-5 to TRBJ1-5; 9 bases align to TRBD1. Trimming took 6 bases from V and 4 from J; bases not matched to a gene: 4. Germline CDR1 is MNHEY and CDR2 is SVGAGI. The length of the CDR3 is 14 residues.

This clonotype appeared a few times. V and J are TRBV7-9 and TRBJ1-1, with unresolved D. Trimming took off 7 bases at V and 2 bases at J, with 5 bases between the two ends. The CDR3 contains 11 residues. Germline CDR1 is SEHNR and CDR2 is FQNEAQ (reference sequence). The CDR3 bases are TGTGCCAGCACCCTAAACACTGAAGCTTTCTTT. Amino acid sequence: CASTLNTEAFF.

The V gene is TRBV18, the J gene TRBJ2-5; TRBD2 is a possible D gene (6 bases). Germline lookup yields CDR1 KGHSH and CDR2 LQKENI. The CDR3 is made up of 15 amino acids. V gave up 6 bases and J gave up 2 bases, with 16 bases separating them. CDR3 nucleotide sequence: TGTGCCAGCTCGCTTAACCGGGACTCACAAGAGACCCAGTACTTC. Its protein product is CASSLNRDSQETQYF.

The genes are TRBV27 and TRBJ2-7, with 9 bases matching TRBD1. The germline CDR1 and CDR2 sequences are MNHEY and SMNVEV (reference sequence). This CDR3 is 17 amino acids long. As DNA, the CDR3 is TGTGCTACAAGAAGGACAGGGGACAACTTTGAGTATTACGAGCAGTACTTC. This sequence encodes CATRRTGDNFEYYEQYF.